This TCR beta chain is drawn from a study of T cell responses to AZD1222 COVID-19 vaccine. General study points: AZD1222 recipients seropositive at baseline numbered only 5 or 6. Repertoires were obtained only post-peak T cell response. Researchers report vaccine-associated CD4 TCRs spanning spike, with dominance at 160-218 and 743-854. Two AZD1222 administrations were followed by greater Spike-specific TCR breadth and depth.

The CDR3 runs to 14 residues. V was shortened by 5 bases and J by 6 bases, with 16 bases between the two germline ends. CDR1 and CDR2 (germline): LNHDA, SQIVND (reference sequence). A note on this clone: Its antigen is as yet unknown.

Profiling relied on immunoSEQ multiplex PCR, and the TCRdb table lists in-frame clones only, not all of them. The profile covers approximately 140,000 clones, with around 86% appearing a single time and roughly 4.3% taken by the ten largest. The specimen was peripheral blood, collected on day 0 of MenACWY control vaccination. The receptor was isolated from an adult in good health. The V and J genes are TRBV19 and TRBJ1-1; D is perhaps TRBD1 (6 bases). The CDR3 loop is CASSSSGDGSEAFF. In DNA, the CDR3 is TGTGCCAGTAGTTCCTCAGGGGACGGTTCTGAAGCTTTCTTT. Based on the CDR3 plus reference TRBV19 and TRBJ1-1, the full variable domain is DGGITQSPKYLFRKEGQNVTLSCEQNLNHDAMYWYRQDPGQGLRLIYYSQIVNDFQKGDIAEGYSVSREKKESFPLTVTSAQKNPTAFYLCASSSSGDGSEAFFGQGTRLTVV.